These T cell receptor beta chains were read from a single sample in a study of vaccination effects on CD4 cells after COVID-19. These receptors have no identified antigens. Assay used: immunoSEQ multiplex PCR; TCRdb lists only in-frame clones, some missing. The sample has 50,000 to 65,000 clones; 75% to 90% are singletons. The sample consisted of CD4+ T cells from PBMCs cultured with HCoV-229E spike peptides, taken before COVID-19 vaccination. These receptors all stem from a human donor who received a COVID-19 vaccine. The CDR3 runs from the conserved cysteine through the conserved F or W. Each record gives: V gene, D gene, clone size, J gene, CDR3 protein, CDR3 DNA. D genes are given only for firm matches. Where a row states a size, it is once, few, many or the class of an expanded clone; other rows omit it.

V: TRBV6-6
D: .
size: .
J: TRBJ1-3
CDR3: CASSYPGQTGNTIYF
DNA: TGTGCCAGCAGTTACCCCGGACAGACTGGAAACACCATATATTTT

V: TRBV29-1
D: .
size: .
J: TRBJ2-3
CDR3: CSVEWGSVGDTQYF
DNA: TGCAGCGTTGAGTGGGGTTCCGTGGGAGATACGCAGTATTTT

V: TRBV5-6
D: .
size: few
J: TRBJ1-6
CDR3: CASSLHETREYSPLHF
DNA: TGTGCCAGCAGCTTGCACGAGACAAGAGAATATTCACCCCTCCACTTT

V: TRBV6-5
D: TRBD1
size: .
J: TRBJ1-5
CDR3: CASGGQGDLQPQHF
DNA: TGTGCCAGCGGGGGACAGGGGGACCTTCAGCCCCAGCATTTT

V: TRBV7-2
D: TRBD2
size: .
J: TRBJ2-3
CDR3: CASSLRGLAADTQYF
DNA: TGTGCCAGCAGCTTAAGAGGACTAGCGGCAGATACGCAGTATTTT

V: TRBV2
D: .
size: .
J: TRBJ1-2
CDR3: CASSDLGSGGYTF
DNA: TGTGCCAGCAGTGACTTGGGTAGTGGGGGCTACACCTTC

V: TRBV10-3
D: .
size: .
J: TRBJ1-5
CDR3: CAISNTGTRGNQPQHF
DNA: TGTGCCATCAGTAATACAGGGACACGGGGGAATCAGCCCCAGCATTTT

V: TRBV4-1
D: .
size: .
J: TRBJ2-3
CDR3: CASSQDPDSPRDTQYF
DNA: TGCGCCAGCAGCCAAGATCCGGATAGTCCCCGTGATACGCAGTATTTT

V: TRBV2
D: .
size: .
J: TRBJ1-1
CDR3: CASSEHREYTEAFF
DNA: TGTGCCAGCAGTGAACACAGGGAGTACACTGAAGCTTTCTTT

V: TRBV2
D: .
size: .
J: TRBJ1-1
CDR3: CASIGRRASEAFF
DNA: TGTGCCAGCATTGGCCGTCGGGCCAGTGAAGCTTTCTTT

V: TRBV7-9
D: TRBD1
size: .
J: TRBJ2-1
CDR3: CASSRAGTGADNEQFF
DNA: TGTGCCAGCAGCAGAGCCGGGACAGGGGCGGACAATGAGCAGTTCTTC

V: TRBV18
D: TRBD1
size: .
J: TRBJ1-3
CDR3: CASSPGTAGNTIYF
DNA: TGTGCCAGCTCACCAGGGACAGCTGGAAACACCATATATTTT

V: TRBV18
D: TRBD1
size: .
J: TRBJ2-5
CDR3: CASSPLQGVQETQYF
DNA: TGTGCCAGCTCACCATTACAGGGGGTGCAAGAGACCCAGTACTTC

V: TRBV30
D: .
size: .
J: TRBJ1-2
CDR3: CAWGQGWGGYTF
DNA: TGTGCCTGGGGGCAGGGCTGGGGTGGCTACACCTTC

V: TRBV19
D: TRBD1
size: .
J: TRBJ1-1
CDR3: CASSIRGQGKEGTEAFF
DNA: TGTGCCAGTAGTATAAGGGGACAGGGGAAAGAGGGTACTGAAGCTTTCTTT

V: TRBV28
D: TRBD2
size: once
J: TRBJ2-3
CDR3: CASTMSGRGADTQYF
DNA: TGTGCCAGCACGATGAGCGGGCGGGGGGCAGATACGCAGTATTTT

V: TRBV18
D: .
size: .
J: TRBJ2-2
CDR3: CASSPDRDGELFF
DNA: TGTGCCAGCTCACCGGACAGAGACGGGGAGCTGTTTTTT

V: TRBV5-1
D: .
size: .
J: TRBJ2-5
CDR3: CASSPGPPQETQYF
DNA: TGCGCCAGCAGCCCGGGCCCACCTCAAGAGACCCAGTACTTC

V: TRBV9
D: .
size: .
J: TRBJ1-3
CDR3: CASSVGLSGNTIYF
DNA: TGTGCCAGCAGCGTAGGTCTCTCTGGAAACACCATATATTTT

V: TRBV5-1
D: TRBD1
size: .
J: TRBJ1-2
CDR3: CASSPGTGTYGYTF
DNA: TGCGCCAGCAGCCCGGGGACAGGAACCTATGGCTACACCTTC

V: TRBV29-1
D: .
size: .
J: TRBJ1-4
CDR3: CSVEDTGLNEKLFF
DNA: TGCAGCGTTGAAGATACCGGGTTAAATGAAAAACTGTTTTTT

V: TRBV4-1
D: .
size: .
J: TRBJ2-1
CDR3: CASSYAGRKNNEQFF
DNA: TGCGCCAGCAGTTATGCGGGACGGAAGAACAATGAGCAGTTCTTC

V: TRBV24-1
D: .
size: .
J: TRBJ1-2
CDR3: CATSPLGGNGYTF
DNA: TGTGCCACCAGTCCCTTAGGGGGGAATGGCTACACCTTC

V: TRBV6-4
D: .
size: .
J: TRBJ1-2
CDR3: CASSVGTNYGYTF
DNA: TGTGCCAGCAGTGTGGGCACGAACTATGGCTACACCTTC

V: TRBV4-3
D: TRBD1
size: few
J: TRBJ1-6
CDR3: CASSHLVGRDSNSPLHF
DNA: TGCGCCAGCAGCCACCTCGTAGGACGGGACAGCAATTCACCCCTCCACTTT

V: TRBV28
D: TRBD1
size: few
J: TRBJ1-5
CDR3: CASRWTGNQPQHF
DNA: TGTGCCAGCAGATGGACAGGGAATCAGCCCCAGCATTTT

V: TRBV7-9
D: .
size: .
J: TRBJ1-2
CDR3: CASSARATDYGYTF
DNA: TGTGCCAGCAGCGCGAGGGCGACAGACTATGGCTACACCTTC

V: TRBV7-2
D: TRBD1
size: .
J: TRBJ1-2
CDR3: CASSNRGGYGYTF
DNA: TGTGCCAGCAGCAACAGGGGTGGGTATGGCTACACCTTC

V: TRBV5-1
D: .
size: .
J: TRBJ2-5
CDR3: CASSWRTEETQYF
DNA: TGCGCCAGCAGCTGGAGAACCGAAGAGACCCAGTACTTC

V: TRBV7-9
D: .
size: .
J: TRBJ2-5
CDR3: CASSPRGGFGLLQETQYF
DNA: TGTGCCAGCAGCCCACGAGGTGGGTTTGGACTCCTCCAAGAGACCCAGTACTTC

V: TRBV6-5
D: .
size: .
J: TRBJ1-2
CDR3: CASISSSNYGYTF
DNA: TGTGCCAGCATTTCCAGCTCTAACTATGGCTACACCTTC

V: TRBV6-4
D: .
size: once
J: TRBJ2-3
CDR3: CASKTFSSTDTQYF
DNA: TGTGCCAGCAAGACTTTCAGTAGCACAGATACGCAGTATTTT

V: TRBV10-3
D: .
size: few
J: TRBJ1-5
CDR3: CAISESVGNQPQHF
DNA: TGTGCCATCAGTGAGTCTGTGGGCAATCAGCCCCAGCATTTT

V: TRBV18
D: TRBD1
size: .
J: TRBJ1-1
CDR3: CASSRGTGGNTEAFF
DNA: TGTGCCAGCTCACGCGGGACAGGGGGGAACACTGAAGCTTTCTTT

V: TRBV5-1
D: .
size: .
J: TRBJ2-3
CDR3: CASSPLGKGTDTQYF
DNA: TGCGCCAGCAGCCCCCTAGGGAAGGGCACAGATACGCAGTATTTT

V: TRBV21-1
D: .
size: .
J: TRBJ1-4
CDR3: CASPRHSANEKLFF
DNA: TGTGCCAGCCCCAGGCACTCCGCTAATGAAAAACTGTTTTTT

V: TRBV6-5
D: .
size: few
J: TRBJ1-5
CDR3: CASRRVLVQDQPQHF
DNA: TGTGCCAGCAGGAGAGTTTTGGTCCAAGATCAGCCCCAGCATTTT

V: TRBV18
D: .
size: .
J: TRBJ1-1
CDR3: CASSPRGQLNTEAFF
DNA: TGTGCCAGCTCACCCCGAGGACAGTTGAACACTGAAGCTTTCTTT

V: TRBV7-9
D: .
size: .
J: TRBJ2-3
CDR3: CASSSFGQPTDTQYF
DNA: TGTGCCAGCAGCTCATTCGGACAACCCACAGATACGCAGTATTTT

V: TRBV19
D: .
size: .
J: TRBJ2-2
CDR3: CASSIHDRTGELFF
DNA: TGTGCCAGTAGTATTCACGACAGAACCGGGGAGCTGTTTTTT

V: TRBV28
D: .
size: .
J: TRBJ2-3
CDR3: CASSGLAKAQYF
DNA: TGTGCCAGCAGTGGGCTAGCCAAAGCGCAGTATTTT

V: TRBV9
D: .
size: .
J: TRBJ1-6
CDR3: CASSVTPSSYNSPLHF
DNA: TGTGCCAGCAGCGTAACCCCGAGCTCCTATAATTCACCCCTCCACTTT

V: TRBV5-4
D: .
size: .
J: TRBJ2-1
CDR3: CASSSPTFDNEQFF
DNA: TGTGCCAGCAGCTCGCCAACCTTCGACAATGAGCAGTTCTTC

V: TRBV3-1/TRBV3-2
D: .
size: .
J: TRBJ1-3
CDR3: CASSQDLLLAGRGNTIYF
DNA: TGTGCCAGCAGCCAAGATTTACTATTAGCTGGGAGGGGAAACACCATATATTTT

V: TRBV29-1
D: TRBD2
size: .
J: TRBJ2-5
CDR3: CSHSSGGVKETQYF
DNA: TGCAGCCATTCTAGCGGGGGAGTAAAAGAGACCCAGTACTTC

V: TRBV5-4
D: TRBD1
size: .
J: TRBJ1-4
CDR3: CASSRDSRNEKLFF
DNA: TGTGCCAGCAGCCGGGACAGCCGAAATGAAAAACTGTTTTTT

V: TRBV5-1
D: .
size: .
J: TRBJ1-6
CDR3: CASSQKAGVGRSPLHF
DNA: TGCGCCAGCAGCCAAAAGGCCGGGGTTGGAAGATCACCCCTCCACTTT

V: TRBV12-3/TRBV12-4
D: .
size: few
J: TRBJ1-2
CDR3: CASTENGDGYTF
DNA: TGTGCCAGCACTGAGAATGGGGATGGCTACACCTTC

V: TRBV3-1/TRBV3-2
D: TRBD1
size: .
J: TRBJ2-5
CDR3: CASSQITGGIRGETQYF
DNA: TGTGCCAGCAGCCAAATAACAGGGGGAATAAGGGGGGAGACCCAGTACTTC

V: TRBV3-1/TRBV3-2
D: .
size: .
J: TRBJ1-1
CDR3: CASSHMGNTEAFF
DNA: TGTGCCAGCAGCCATATGGGGAACACTGAAGCTTTCTTT

V: TRBV5-8
D: TRBD2
size: once
J: TRBJ2-3
CDR3: CASSRSGGAADTQYF
DNA: TGTGCCAGCAGCCGTAGCGGGGGGGCCGCAGATACGCAGTATTTT

V: TRBV24-1
D: .
size: once
J: TRBJ1-2
CDR3: CATSDSQRKSYGYTF
DNA: TGTGCCACCAGTGATTCTCAACGGAAGTCCTATGGCTACACCTTC

V: TRBV21-1
D: .
size: .
J: TRBJ2-4
CDR3: CASSNAEGKGSKNIQYF
DNA: TGTGCCAGCAGCAACGCTGAGGGGAAAGGGTCCAAAAACATTCAGTACTTC